These T cell receptor beta chains were read from a single sample in a study of blood T cell repertoires in COVID-19. Data came from immunoSEQ multiplex PCR; TCRdb stores just in-frame clones and leaves some out. The sample comprises just under 65,000 clones, 80% to 90% of which are singletons, and 1.2% rests with the top ten. The sample consisted of peripheral blood. The receptors derive from a man between 40 and 49 years old with acute or convalescent COVID-19. Both conserved end residues are part of each CDR3. D genes are given only for firm matches. Size values are once, few and many counts, or a class for expanded clones, and some rows have none.

12	.	.	TRBV30	TRBJ2-5	CAWSYRMETQYF	TGTGCCTGGAGTTACAGGATGGAGACCCAGTACTTC
13	.	.	TRBV27	TRBJ1-6	CASSLSARSPLHF	TGTGCCAGCAGTTTATCGGCGAGGTCACCCCTCCACTTT
14	.	TRBD1	TRBV6-5	TRBJ1-1	CASSPDWTGGEAFF	TGTGCCAGCAGCCCGGACTGGACAGGGGGGGAAGCTTTCTTT
13	few	.	TRBV7-2	TRBJ1-1	CASRVGGLPEAFF	TGTGCCAGCAGAGTAGGGGGTCTCCCTGAAGCTTTCTTT
16	.	TRBD1	TRBV10-3	TRBJ1-5	CAISDGQGVSNQPQHF	TGTGCCATCAGTGACGGGCAGGGGGTTAGCAATCAGCCCCAGCATTTT
16	.	TRBD2	TRBV5-1	TRBJ2-1	CASSREAGDSYNEQFF	TGCGCCAGCAGCCGGGAAGCGGGGGACTCCTACAATGAGCAGTTCTTC
14	.	.	TRBV11-2	TRBJ2-3	CASSLRSGRNTQYF	TGTGCCAGCAGCTTAAGGTCTGGGAGAAATACGCAGTATTTT
17	.	.	TRBV9	TRBJ2-4	CASSPEGGDFAKNIQYF	TGTGCCAGCAGCCCCGAAGGGGGGGACTTCGCCAAAAACATTCAGTACTTC
15	.	TRBD1	TRBV15	TRBJ2-7	CATSRTDRASYEQYF	TGTGCCACCAGCAGAACGGACAGGGCTTCCTACGAGCAGTACTTC
13	.	.	TRBV5-1	TRBJ2-7	CASSLVQGYEQYF	TGCGCCAGCAGCTTGGTTCAGGGCTACGAGCAGTACTTC
14	.	.	TRBV6-6	TRBJ1-3	CASSGNRDGNTIYF	TGTGCCAGCAGCGGTAACAGGGATGGCAACACCATATATTTT
16	.	.	TRBV30	TRBJ1-6	CAWVLRGSSYNSPLHF	TGTGCCTGGGTCCTTCGTGGGAGCTCCTATAATTCACCCCTCCACTTT
13	.	.	TRBV25-1	TRBJ1-1	CASSDFGGRGAFF	TGTGCCAGCAGTGATTTTGGGGGCCGAGGAGCTTTCTTT
16	.	.	TRBV7-8	TRBJ1-1	CASSLRAGALNTEAFF	TGTGCCAGCAGCTTACGGGCAGGGGCCCTTAACACTGAAGCTTTCTTT
15	.	TRBD1	TRBV2	TRBJ2-1	CASSQGQGNYNEQFF	TGTGCCAGCAGCCAGGGACAGGGAAACTACAATGAGCAGTTCTTC
14	.	TRBD1	TRBV3-1/TRBV3-2	TRBJ1-1	CASSQGKRTGVAFF	TGTGCCAGCAGCCAAGGTAAAAGGACAGGGGTCGCTTTCTTT
14	once	.	TRBV19	TRBJ1-5	CASSIVAPNQPQHF	TGTGCCAGTAGTATTGTGGCACCAAATCAGCCCCAGCATTTT
13	.	.	TRBV5-1	TRBJ1-1	CASREMSDTEAFF	TGCGCCAGCAGAGAGATGTCGGACACTGAAGCTTTCTTT
14	.	TRBD1	TRBV19	TRBJ1-5	CASSMTGPNQPQHF	TGTGCCAGTAGTATGACAGGGCCCAATCAGCCCCAGCATTTT
12	once	.	TRBV4-1	TRBJ2-3	CASSLPQDTQYF	TGCGCCAGCAGCCTCCCCCAGGATACGCAGTATTTT
17	.	.	TRBV13	TRBJ2-1	CASSQFRSGGSYNEQFF	TGTGCCAGCAGCCAATTCCGGTCCGGGGGCTCCTACAATGAGCAGTTCTTC
14	.	.	TRBV2	TRBJ1-2	CASSEGARIRGYTF	TGTGCCAGCAGTGAAGGGGCGCGTATTAGGGGCTACACCTTC
13	once	.	TRBV7-2	TRBJ2-5	CASSLRRQETQYF	TGTGCCAGCAGCTTACGCCGCCAGGAGACCCAGTACTTC
14	.	.	TRBV6-5	TRBJ1-5	CAICPDTRNQPQHF	TGTGCCATCTGCCCGGACACTCGTAATCAGCCCCAGCATTTT
15	.	TRBD1	TRBV3-1/TRBV3-2	TRBJ1-5	CASSPTGVGNQPQHF	TGTGCCAGCAGCCCGACAGGGGTCGGCAATCAGCCCCAGCATTTT
14	.	.	TRBV18	TRBJ1-1	CASSPISRDAEAFF	TGTGCCAGCTCCCCAATTAGCCGAGACGCTGAAGCTTTCTTT
12	.	.	TRBV15	TRBJ2-7	CATSGQSYEQYF	TGTGCCACCAGCGGACAGTCCTACGAGCAGTACTTC
16	.	TRBD2	TRBV19	TRBJ2-1	CASSNVMLAGGNEQFF	TGTGCCAGTAGTAACGTTATGCTAGCGGGGGGGAATGAGCAGTTCTTC
15	.	TRBD2	TRBV9	TRBJ2-7	CASSATSGGPYEQYF	TGTGCCAGCAGCGCCACTAGCGGGGGTCCCTACGAGCAGTACTTC
15	.	.	TRBV6-5	TRBJ1-4	CASSLNRATNEKLFF	TGTGCCAGCAGTCTAAACAGGGCAACTAATGAAAAACTGTTTTTT
16	few	TRBD2	TRBV10-3	TRBJ2-5	CAISELPRTSKETQYF	TGTGCCATCAGTGAGCTCCCCCGGACTAGCAAGGAGACCCAGTACTTC
16	.	TRBD1	TRBV5-1	TRBJ2-2	CASSSDRGSNTGELFF	TGCGCCAGCAGCTCAGACAGGGGGAGTAACACCGGGGAGCTGTTTTTT
18	.	TRBD2	TRBV25-1	TRBJ2-7	CASSEYTSGGVSSSEQYF	TGTGCCAGCAGTGAATATACTAGCGGGGGAGTTTCCTCTTCCGAGCAGTACTTC
12	.	.	TRBV3-1/TRBV3-2	TRBJ1-1	CASSREATEAFF	TGTGCCAGCAGCCGGGAGGCCACTGAAGCTTTCTTT